These T cell receptor beta chains were read from a single sample in a study of CD8 T cells in Susac syndrome. TCRdb fed the immunoSEQ multiplex PCR reads into MiXCR, producing one record per CDR3 protein. The sample holds 180,000 or so distinct CDR3 sequences, about 95% seen once. Sequenced sample: CD4+ T cells from PBMCs. The receptors shown here come from a human donor in good health. Each CDR3 is given with its conserved first and last residue. A D gene is named only where the DNA matches it firmly. Clone size is not always given. Where it is, it says once, few, many or a class for expanded clones.

V: TRBV30; J: TRBJ2-7; size: .; D: .; DNA: TGTGCCTGGAGATCGAGTAGATATCTTTCTAGCTCCTACGAGCAGTACTTC; CDR3: CAWRSSRYLSSSYEQYF
V: TRBV5-1; J: TRBJ2-5; size: .; D: .; DNA: TGCGCCAGCAGCACGAGGCCGGCTCAAGAGACCCAGTACTTC; CDR3: CASSTRPAQETQYF
V: TRBV7-9; J: TRBJ1-2; size: once; D: .; DNA: TGTGCCAGCAGACAAACAACAGGGTCGCCCTATGGCTACACCTTC; CDR3: CASRQTTGSPYGYTF
V: TRBV28; J: TRBJ2-7; size: .; D: .; DNA: TGTGCCAGCAGGACAGTCTACGAGCAGTACTTC; CDR3: CASRTVYEQYF
V: TRBV7-2; J: TRBJ2-7; size: .; D: .; DNA: TGTGCCAGCGGCCCTTGGAGGGACGGCACCCACGAGCAGTACTTC; CDR3: CASGPWRDGTHEQYF
V: TRBV29-1; J: TRBJ1-3; size: .; D: TRBD1; DNA: TGCAGCATCGCCGGGACAGGGGTTGGAAACACCATATATTTT; CDR3: CSIAGTGVGNTIYF
V: TRBV29-1; J: TRBJ1-2; size: .; D: TRBD1; DNA: TGCAGCGTTGGTACTGGACAGGCCAACTATGGCTACACCTTC; CDR3: CSVGTGQANYGYTF
V: TRBV6-5; J: TRBJ2-7; size: .; D: .; DNA: TGTGCCAGCAGTTACATTGGCCAGTACGGTGAGCAGTACTTC; CDR3: CASSYIGQYGEQYF
V: TRBV3-1; J: TRBJ2-2; size: .; D: .; DNA: TGTGCCAGCAGACTAAGTGACACCGGGGAGCTGTTTTTT; CDR3: CASRLSDTGELFF
V: TRBV30; J: TRBJ2-1; size: .; D: .; DNA: TGTGCCTGGAGTGTGGGATCTAATAATGAGCAGTTCTTC; CDR3: CAWSVGSNNEQFF
V: TRBV29-1; J: TRBJ2-2; size: once; D: .; DNA: TGCGCCATGAGTAAAGAAACAGGGCTCGGGGAGCTGTTTTTT; CDR3: CAMSKETGLGELFF
V: TRBV18; J: TRBJ2-1; size: .; D: .; DNA: TGTGCCAGCTCACGGATACGTGAGAATGAGCAGTTCTTC; CDR3: CASSRIRENEQFF
V: TRBV29-1; J: TRBJ2-7; size: once; D: .; DNA: TGCAGCGCCGATCGGGGGCGAGGCGAGCAGTACTTC; CDR3: CSADRGRGEQYF
V: TRBV9; J: TRBJ2-7; size: .; D: TRBD1; DNA: TGTGCCAGCAGCGACTGGACAGGGACGTCTAGAGGCGAGCAGTACTTC; CDR3: CASSDWTGTSRGEQYF
V: TRBV20-1; J: TRBJ2-3; size: .; D: TRBD2; DNA: TGCAGTGCTACCCCAGGACTAGCGCACACAGATACGCAGTATTTT; CDR3: CSATPGLAHTDTQYF